This T cell receptor (beta chain) was profiled in a study of blood T cell repertoires in COVID-19. Study summary: Sources were T cells, B-cell-depleted T cells, or PBMCs; the material itself was cDNA or gDNA.

Here immunoSEQ multiplex PCR was the method, and the copy in TCRdb shows in-frame clones only, minus some. The table shows 250,000 to 350,000 clones, with 85% to 90% occurring only once. The CDR3 runs 14 residues. Trimming took 4 bases from V and 2 from J, leaving 10 bases between them. Germline lookup yields CDR1 SGHAT and CDR2 FQNNGV. The specimen sequenced was peripheral blood. The clonotype was recovered from a woman between 45 and 60 years old with COVID-19, enrolled during active disease. The chain is built from TRBV11-2 and TRBJ2-3; D not certain. CDR3 DNA sequence: TGTGCCAGCAGCTCGAGCGTACCCACAGATACGCAGTATTTT. Encoded protein: CASSSSVPTDTQYF.